Each of the 7 T cell receptor beta chains below was sequenced from the same sample in a study of control samples from healthy donors and cancer patients. Sequenced by immunoSEQ multiplex PCR; TCRdb stores in-frame clones only, minus some. The profile shows around 130,000 clones, around 96% of them singletons. The sample consisted of blood. The receptors were sampled from a man aged 25-40 years in good health.

V and J are TRBV7-9 and TRBJ1-2; D is unresolved. V was clipped by 1 base and J by 2 bases, with 8 bases between them. The CDR3 is 14 amino acids. CDR1 and CDR2 (germline): SEHNR, FQNEAQ (reference sequence). In DNA, the CDR3 is TGTGCCAGCAGCTTAGTGATAGACAACTATGGCTACACCTTC. Translated, it gives CASSLVIDNYGYTF.

This chain joins TRBV7-9 and TRBJ2-1; D possibly matches TRBD1 or TRBD2 (6 bases each). Looked up from germline, CDR1 is SEHNR and CDR2 is FQNEAQ (reference sequence). V lost 5 bases and J lost 1, with 18 bases in between. The CDR3 has 17 residues. CDR3: CASSPPRGDLSYNEQFF. The CDR3 DNA sequence: TGTGCCAGCAGCCCCCCGAGGGGGGATTTATCCTACAATGAGCAGTTCTTC.

J is TRBJ1-6 and V is TRBV7-2; 7 positions match TRBD1. CDR1 is SGHTA, CDR2 FQGNSA, per germline. The CDR3 extends over 12 amino acids. The trim removed 5 bases at V and 14 bases at J, leaving 6 bases unmatched. In nucleotides, the CDR3 is TGTGCCAGCAGCCTCAGGGGGAAGACCCTCCACTTT. Translated, it gives CASSLRGKTLHF.

The chain uses TRBV4-3 and TRBJ2-6; the D gene is possibly TRBD2 (6 bases). The V gene lost 0 bases and the J gene lost 0 bases, with 6 bases spanning the gap. Germline-derived CDR1 and CDR2 are LGHNA and YSLEER. There are 16 residues in the CDR3. The CDR3 DNA reads TGCGCCAGCAGCCAAGACGGGAGCTCTGGGGCCAACGTCCTGACTTTC. Its translation: CASSQDGSSGANVLTF.

This chain links TRBV6-5 with TRBJ1-5; 9 bases are shared with TRBD1. This CDR3 spans 15 amino acids. Germline-derived CDR1 and CDR2 are MNHEY and SVGAGI. Trimming removed 4 bases from V and 7 bases from J; junction bases left unmatched: 8. Here the CDR3 DNA reads TGTGCCAGCAGTTCCCTAGACAGGGGGAACCAGCCCCAGCATTTT. It encodes CASSSLDRGNQPQHF.

This chain uses TRBV30 with TRBJ2-5, with D possibly TRBD2 on 7 matching bases. With 0 bases removed from V and 2 bases from J, the gap between germline ends came to 13 bases. The CDR3 loop spans 15 amino acids. Germline V gene data show CDR1 as GTSNPN and CDR2 as SVGIG (reference sequence). The CDR3: CAWSVGGAPQETQYF. The CDR3 DNA reads TGTGCCTGGAGTGTAGGGGGGGCGCCGCAAGAGACCCAGTACTTC.

CDR3 DNA sequence: TGTGCCAGCACCTCAGGGACAGGGTCCTACAATGAGCAGTTCTTC. This sequence encodes CASTSGTGSYNEQFF. This chain connects TRBV6-5 to TRBJ2-1, with TRBD1 identical over 9 bases. The germline CDR1 and CDR2 sequences are MNHEY and SVGAGI. V was clipped by 7 bases and J by 1 base; unmatched bases: 5. The CDR3 contains 15 residues.